These 29 T cell receptor beta chains share one sample of origin, sequenced in a study of blood T cell repertoires in COVID-19. Using immunoSEQ multiplex PCR, the repertoire was profiled, and TCRdb retains in-frame clones only, with some absent. The sample lists about 190,000 clones, under 90% seen once, with 6.7% in the top ten. What was sequenced was peripheral blood. The receptors were gathered from a man in his forties with acute or convalescent COVID-19.

In DNA form, the CDR3 reads TGCGCCAGCAGCATGGGGGTCCCGGACAGGGGAGAAGCTTTCTTT. Amino acids: CASSMGVPDRGEAFF. The rearrangement links TRBV5-1 to TRBJ1-1; 9 bases fit TRBD1. J was trimmed by 8 bases and V by 4 bases; bases with no gene match: 12. The CDR3 is made up of 15 amino acids. The V gene's germline CDR1 is SGHRS and CDR2 YFSETQ.

The gene calls are TRBV5-1 and TRBJ2-5; 7 nucleotides line up with TRBD1. Per the germline V gene, CDR1 is SGHRS and CDR2 is YFSETQ. Trimming at V came to 4 bases and at J to 2 bases, leaving 5 bases not matched to a gene. The CDR3 is 14 residues long. CDR3 protein: CASSAQGVQETQYF. CDR3 nucleotides: TGCGCCAGCAGCGCGCAGGGGGTACAAGAGACCCAGTACTTC. The full variable domain, in which reference TRBV5-1 and TRBJ2-5 provide the parts outside the CDR3, is KAGVTQTPRYLIKTRGQQVTLSCSPISGHRSVSWYQQTPGQGLQFLFEYFSETQRNKGNFPGRFSGRQFSNSRSEMNVSTLELGDSALYLCASSAQGVQETQYFGPGTRLLVL.

There are a few counts of this clone. The chain links TRBV5-4 to TRBJ2-7; no definite D call. V lost 0 bases, J lost 3 bases, and 7 bases lay in between. The length of the CDR3 is 13 residues. CDR1 and CDR2 (germline): SGHNT, YYREEE (reference sequence). Here the CDR3 DNA reads TGTGCCAGCAGCTTGGGCCGGTACTACGAGCAGTACTTC. It translates to CASSLGRYYEQYF.

The rearrangement uses TRBV9 and TRBJ2-7; D gene ambiguous. This CDR3 region has 13 residues. V lost 8 bases and J lost 6, with 18 bases in between. Germline values: CDR1 SGDLS, CDR2 YYNGEE. The CDR3 is CASTSINPPEQYF. The DNA of the CDR3 is TGTGCCAGTACAAGTATAAACCCCCCCGAGCAGTACTTC.

The rearrangement uses TRBV5-1 and TRBJ1-1, with D unresolved. Trimming removed 1 base at V and 1 base at J, with 11 bases between. This CDR3 spans 15 amino acids. The germline V gene encodes CDR1 SGHRS and CDR2 YFSETQ. The chain's CDR3 is CASSLTIRGNTEAFF. The CDR3 DNA follows: TGCGCCAGCAGCTTGACAATTCGGGGGAACACTGAAGCTTTCTTT. The full variable domain, with the rest looked up from reference TRBV5-1 and TRBJ1-1, is KAGVTQTPRYLIKTRGQQVTLSCSPISGHRSVSWYQQTPGQGLQFLFEYFSETQRNKGNFPGRFSGRQFSNSRSEMNVSTLELGDSALYLCASSLTIRGNTEAFFGQGTRLTVV.

The rearrangement uses TRBV19 and TRBJ1-1, with D unresolved. The CDR3 consists of 14 residues. Germline values: CDR1 LNHDA, CDR2 SQIVND (reference sequence). V was cut by 3 bases and J by 1 base, with 9 bases left in between. CDR3 in amino acids: CASSIFRQNTEAFF. CDR3 sequence (DNA): TGTGCCAGTAGTATTTTCAGACAGAACACTGAAGCTTTCTTT. Combining the CDR3 with reference TRBV19 and TRBJ1-1 gives the whole variable domain DGGITQSPKYLFRKEGQNVTLSCEQNLNHDAMYWYRQDPGQGLRLIYYSQIVNDFQKGDIAEGYSVSREKKESFPLTVTSAQKNPTAFYLCASSIFRQNTEAFFGQGTRLTVV.

The CDR3 loop reads CASSVAGGSEKLFF. DNA for the CDR3: TGTGCCAGCAGCGTAGCAGGGGGATCTGAAAAACTGTTTTTT. The V gene is TRBV9, the J gene TRBJ1-4; 7 bases align to TRBD1. The germline gives CDR1 SGDLS, CDR2 YYNGEE. Trimming at V came to 0 bases and at J to 7 bases, leaving 3 bases not matched to a gene. CDR3 size: 14 residues.

This clone was seen more than once but under ten times. The rearrangement links TRBV3-1 (or the pseudogene TRBV3-2) to TRBJ1-6; 9 bases are a match to TRBD1. CDR3 length: 14 residues. Trimming cost V 7 bases and J 7 bases; bases outside gene matches: 5. Germline CDR1 reads LGHDT; CDR2 reads YNNKEL (reference sequence). CDR3 coding DNA: TGTGCCAGCACCCGACAGGGGGGGAATTCACCCCTCCACTTT. Its translation: CASTRQGGNSPLHF.

The V gene is TRBV5-5, the J gene TRBJ1-2, with 11 bases aligning to TRBD1. CDR1 is SGHKS, CDR2 YYEKEE, per germline (reference sequence). The CDR3 is made up of 15 amino acids. The junction had 4 bases not matched to a gene; V was cut back by 4 bases and J by 2 bases. This CDR3 reads CASSHGQGANYGYTF. CDR3 DNA sequence: TGTGCCAGCAGCCACGGACAGGGGGCGAACTATGGCTACACCTTC.

The chain joins TRBV18 to TRBJ1-1, with a weak D call TRBD1 (5 bases). V shed 4 bases and J shed 0 bases, with 15 bases lying between them. The CDR3 is 16 amino acids. In germline, CDR1 is KGHSH, CDR2 LQKENI. The CDR3, as DNA: TGTGCCAGCTCACAACGTCAGGGACTTATGAACACTGAAGCTTTCTTT. Protein: CASSQRQGLMNTEAFF.

The chain combines TRBV27 with TRBJ1-2; 10 positions match TRBD1. The CDR3 has 16 residues. Germline-derived CDR1 and CDR2 are MNHEY and SMNVEV (reference sequence). J was trimmed by 8 bases and V by 5 bases; bases with no gene match: 14. CDR3 DNA sequence: TGTGCCAGCAGTAGTAGTCCCGGGACAGGGGTTCGGGGCTACACCTTC. Its translation: CASSSSPGTGVRGYTF.

This sequence joins TRBV7-9 and TRBJ1-1; D not resolved. V was shortened by 7 bases and J by 4 bases, with 13 bases between the two germline ends. The CDR3 contains 13 residues. CDR1 is SEHNR and CDR2 is FQNEAQ in the germline V gene (reference sequence). CDR3 sequence (DNA): TGTGCCAGCATCCGGGAAAGGGCCACTGAAGCTTTCTTT. It specifies CASIRERATEAFF.

This chain connects TRBV28 to TRBJ2-7, with 7 bases lining up with TRBD1. The CDR3 loop spans 18 amino acids. The V gene end was trimmed by 1 base and the J gene end by 0 bases; junction bases not matched to a gene: 12. Germline V CDR1 and CDR2: MDHEN, SYDVKM. The CDR3 region has the DNA TGTGCCAGCAGTTTATTATTGGTAAACCGGGACAGCTCCTACGAGCAGTACTTC. Its protein is CASSLLLVNRDSSYEQYF.

This chain joins TRBV19 and TRBJ2-3; 10 positions match TRBD2. CDR1 and CDR2 (germline): LNHDA, SQIVND (reference sequence). The V gene end was trimmed by 5 bases and the J gene end by 5 bases; junction bases not matched to a gene: 10. CDR3 length: 16 amino acids. The CDR3 loop reads CASSDIAGGTQDTQYF. Here the CDR3 DNA reads TGTGCCAGTAGTGATATAGCGGGGGGTACCCAAGATACGCAGTATTTT.

J is TRBJ1-5 and V is TRBV2; D may be TRBD1 (6 bases). The CDR3 has 14 residues. Germline CDR1 and CDR2: SNHLY and FYNNEI. V lost 3 bases to trimming and J lost 4 bases, with 10 bases between them. The CDR3 nucleotides read TGTGCCAGCAGTGACAGGGGTGTTAATCAGCCCCAGCATTTT. It yields the protein CASSDRGVNQPQHF.

This chain uses TRBV7-2 with TRBJ1-2; D possibly corresponds to TRBD1 (5 bases). The germline CDR1 and CDR2 sequences are SGHTA and FQGNSA. Trimming cost V 4 bases and J 6 bases, with 15 bases left between them. The CDR3 totals 14 residues. CDR3 bases: TGTGCCAGCAGCTCATCAGGGTTTCAGAATGGCTACACCTTC. As protein: CASSSSGFQNGYTF.

This clone was recorded once. V is TRBV27 and J is TRBJ2-7; 8 bases map to TRBD1. Germline V gene data show CDR1 as MNHEY and CDR2 as SMNVEV (reference sequence). The junction had 4 bases not matched to a gene; V was cut back by 6 bases and J by 3 bases. This CDR3 is built from 13 residues. Here the CDR3 reads CASSIGQGYEQYF. The CDR3 DNA reads TGTGCCAGCAGCATCGGACAGGGCTACGAGCAGTACTTC.

The table lists this clone with a count of one. The chain uses TRBV7-9 and TRBJ1-2, with 8 bases fitting TRBD1. This CDR3 spans 13 amino acids. Germline trimming cut 1 base from V and 6 bases from J; bases unmatched to any gene: 1. CDR1 and CDR2 from the germline V gene are SEHNR and FQNEAQ (reference sequence). The CDR3 nucleotides read TGTGCCAGCAGCTTAGAACAGGGGGATGGCTACACCTTC. The encoded protein is CASSLEQGDGYTF.

This chain joins TRBV27 and TRBJ2-7; the D gene is possibly TRBD1 (5 bases). The ends were cut back, 5 bases at V and 5 bases at J, with 13 bases in the middle. The V gene's germline CDR1 is MNHEY and CDR2 SMNVEV (reference sequence). CDR3 length: 13 amino acids. This chain's CDR3 is CASSKGAWNEQYF. The CDR3 DNA reads as TGTGCCAGCAGTAAAGGGGCGTGGAACGAGCAGTACTTC.

This clone was recorded only once. This chain uses TRBV9 with TRBJ2-2; TRBD2 matches at 10 bases. This CDR3 is 20 amino acids long. V lost 0 bases, J lost 6 bases, and 17 bases stayed unmatched. Germline lookup yields CDR1 SGDLS and CDR2 YYNGEE. CDR3 loop: CASSVALLLNSGGAAGELFF. The CDR3 nucleotides are TGTGCCAGCAGCGTAGCCTTACTTCTCAACAGCGGGGGGGCCGCCGGGGAGCTGTTTTTT.

This chain links TRBV5-1 with TRBJ2-1; TRBD2 agrees at 9 bases. Germline V CDR1 and CDR2: SGHRS, YFSETQ. This CDR3 is built from 14 residues. Losses at the gene ends were 4 bases for V and 9 bases for J; bases not matched to a gene: 8. CDR3 DNA sequence: TGCGCCAGCAGCGCAGGGACTAGCTTTGGTGAGCAGTTCTTC. Translation: CASSAGTSFGEQFF.

V gene TRBV5-6 combines with J gene TRBJ1-6; D is uncertain. Looked up from germline, CDR1 is SGHDT and CDR2 is YYEEEE. The ends were cut back, 2 bases at V and 10 bases at J, with 7 bases in the middle. The CDR3 has 12 amino acids. CDR3 loop: CASSLRESPLHF. The CDR3 nucleotides are TGTGCCAGCAGCTTAAGAGAGTCACCCCTCCACTTT.

The chain recombines TRBV19 with TRBJ1-3, with 10 bases matching TRBD1. V shed 9 bases, J shed 1 base, and the junction held 3 bases outside the gene matches. Germline V lookup: CDR1 LNHDA, CDR2 SQIVND (reference sequence). The CDR3 sequence is 14 residues long. In nucleotides, the CDR3 is TGTGCCAGCCGGGACAGGGGATCTGGAAACACCATATATTTT. Translated, it gives CASRDRGSGNTIYF.

The V call is TRBV7-2, the J call TRBJ2-7; weak D call: TRBD2 (6 bases). The CDR3 runs 14 residues. Trimming removed 5 bases from V and 3 bases from J, with 14 bases in between. Germline assignment: CDR1 SGHTA and CDR2 FQGNSA. CDR3 DNA: TGTGCCAGCAGCCGCCTCGGGACTTACTACGAGCAGTACTTC. Amino acid sequence: CASSRLGTYYEQYF. Full variable domain (rest looked up from reference TRBV7-2 and TRBJ2-7): GAGVSQSPSNKVTEKGKDVELRCDPISGHTALYWYRQSLGQGLEFLIYFQGNSAPDKSGLPSDRFSAERTGGSVSTLTIQRTQQEDSAVYLCASSRLGTYYEQYFGPGTRLTVT.

V usage is TRBV6-5 and J usage is TRBJ1-2; D uncertain. The CDR3 runs 16 residues. CDR1 and CDR2 from the germline V gene are MNHEY and SVGAGI. V shed 2 bases and J shed 3 bases, with 16 bases lying between them. The CDR3 nucleotides read TGTGCCAGCAGTTACCCGGGGAGGAATGAGGACTATGGCTACACCTTC. Amino acid sequence: CASSYPGRNEDYGYTF.

V and J are TRBV5-4 and TRBJ2-7; D perhaps matches TRBD1 (5 bases). The CDR3 spans 15 residues. Trimming took off 5 bases at V and 0 bases at J, with 15 bases between the two ends. The germline V gene encodes CDR1 SGHNT and CDR2 YYREEE (reference sequence). DNA for the CDR3: TGTGCCAGCAGGCCCTCGGACACCGGCTCCTACGAGCAGTACTTC. Its translation: CASRPSDTGSYEQYF.

This clone was detected only a few times. This chain joins TRBV10-2 and TRBJ1-1; 8 nucleotides match TRBD1. The germline CDR1 and CDR2 sequences are WSHSY and SAAADI. V lost 7 bases, J lost 6 bases, and 10 bases stayed unmatched. The CDR3 is 14 residues long. The CDR3 sequence: CASTIQGDSAEAFF. The DNA for the CDR3 is TGCGCCAGCACAATACAGGGGGACAGCGCTGAAGCTTTCTTT.

This clone was recorded once. The chain employs TRBV18 and TRBJ2-3; D is unresolved. This CDR3 is 12 amino acids long. V was pared by 6 bases and J by 0 bases, with 4 bases between. Germline CDR1 and CDR2: KGHSH and LQKENI. The CDR3 DNA sequence: TGTGCCAGCTCCCAAAGCACAGATACGCAGTATTTT. Encoded protein: CASSQSTDTQYF. Together with reference TRBV18 and TRBJ2-3, the CDR3 gives the full variable domain: NAGVMQNPRHLVRRRGQEARLRCSPMKGHSHVYWYRQLPEEGLKFMVYLQKENIIDESGMPKERFSAEFPKEGPSILRIQQVVRGDSAAYFCASSQSTDTQYFGPGTRLTVL.

V gene TRBV5-6 combines with J gene TRBJ2-7; D is ambiguous. Germline V gives CDR1 SGHDT, CDR2 YYEEEE. With 0 bases removed from V and 6 bases from J, the gap between germline ends came to 13 bases. This CDR3 has 14 residues. This CDR3 is CASSLASGSGEQYF. For the CDR3, the DNA is TGTGCCAGCAGCTTGGCTTCTGGCTCGGGCGAGCAGTACTTC.